Sequencing of this TCR beta chain was carried out in a study of blood T cell repertoires in COVID-19. Study-wide context: From T cells, B-cell-depleted T cells, or PBMCs came the material, which was cDNA or gDNA.

Participant reports of clinical history set cohort assignment. Each recovered donor of Cohort 3 presented with two negative PCRs, clearance, or symptom resolution. V lost 0 bases, J lost 4 bases, and 12 bases lay in between. Germline V lookup: CDR1 ENHRY, CDR2 SYGVKD. The CDR3 consists of 15 residues. Original processing methods: Using reference gene primer amplification, nucleated cell counts were estimated. Profiled with immunoSEQ multiplex PCR; TCRdb holds only in-frame clones, not every one. The V and J calls and clone size are taken from that table; D and trimming were inferred from the DNA. This repertoire shows about 380,000 clones, approximately 90% found once; its top ten account for 1.2%.

Sequencing was carried out using PBMCs or T cells enriched from blood (not recorded which). The rearrangement links TRBV10-3 to TRBJ1-1; TRBD1 is a possible D gene (6 bases). This TCR was sampled from a young woman who had recovered from COVID-19. The CDR3: CAISESGQGSTEAFF. The CDR3 DNA reads as TGTGCCATCAGTGAGTCGGGTCAGGGGAGCACTGAAGCTTTCTTT.